This T cell receptor beta chain is from a study of CD8+CD57+ T cells in acquired aplastic anemia. Study in general: Yields of DNA that came from sorted CD4+ and CD8+ cells averaged approximately 3.5 ug.

For CDR3 and TCR beta VDJ profiling, genomic DNA was the template used. Via MiXCR, TCRdb re-called the reads, giving one row per CDR3 protein. The sample shows 150,000 or so distinct CDR3 sequences, around half of them seen only once. CDR3 length: 12 amino acids. CDR1 is DFQATT and CDR2 is SNEGSKA in the germline V gene (reference sequence). Sequenced patients had shown CD8+CD57+ cell expansion by flow cytometry. This TCR was recovered from a human donor with aplastic anemia. The chain employs TRBV20-1 and TRBJ2-7; 8 bases align to TRBD1. Sequenced sample: sorted CD4+, CD8+, or CD8+CD57+ T cells (not recorded which) from PBMCs. CDR3 in amino acids: CSAQDRAHEQYF. CDR3 DNA sequence: TGCAGCGCCCAGGACAGGGCCCACGAGCAGTACTTC.